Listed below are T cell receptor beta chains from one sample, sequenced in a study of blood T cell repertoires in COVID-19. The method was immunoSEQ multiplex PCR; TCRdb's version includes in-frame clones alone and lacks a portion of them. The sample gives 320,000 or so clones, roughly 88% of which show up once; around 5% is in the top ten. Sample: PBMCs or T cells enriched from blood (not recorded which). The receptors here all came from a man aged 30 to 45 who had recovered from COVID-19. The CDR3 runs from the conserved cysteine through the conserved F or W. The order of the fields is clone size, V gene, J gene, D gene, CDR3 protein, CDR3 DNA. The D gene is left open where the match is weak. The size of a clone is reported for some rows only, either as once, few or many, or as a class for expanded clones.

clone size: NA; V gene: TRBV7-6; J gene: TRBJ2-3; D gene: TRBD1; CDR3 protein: CASSDRGAGPTQYF; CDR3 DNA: TGTGCCAGCAGCGACAGGGGGGCGGGGCCTACGCAGTATTTT
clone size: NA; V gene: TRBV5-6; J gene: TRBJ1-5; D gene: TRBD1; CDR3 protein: CASSTRDRLRRQPQHF; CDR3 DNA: TGTGCCAGCAGCACCCGGGACAGGCTTAGGAGGCAGCCCCAGCATTTT
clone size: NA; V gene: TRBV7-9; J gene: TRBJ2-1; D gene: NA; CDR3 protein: CASSLALSGEQFF; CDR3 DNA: TGTGCCAGCAGCTTAGCGCTTAGCGGCGAGCAGTTCTTC
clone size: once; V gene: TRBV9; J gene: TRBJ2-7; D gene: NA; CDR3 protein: CASSPSPGHLNYEQYF; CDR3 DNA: TGTGCCAGCAGCCCCAGCCCCGGACATCTAAACTACGAGCAGTACTTC
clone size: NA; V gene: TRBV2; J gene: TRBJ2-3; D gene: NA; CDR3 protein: CANSLGGTDTQYF; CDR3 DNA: TGTGCCAACAGCCTCGGGGGCACAGATACGCAGTATTTT
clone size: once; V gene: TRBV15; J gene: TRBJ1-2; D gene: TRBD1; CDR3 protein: CATSTDRGERYGYTF; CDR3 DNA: TGTGCCACCAGCACCGACAGGGGGGAACGGTATGGCTACACCTTC
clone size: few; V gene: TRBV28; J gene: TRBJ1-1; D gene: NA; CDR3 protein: CASSPQSTGEAFF; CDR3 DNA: TGTGCCAGCAGTCCCCAATCCACGGGTGAAGCTTTCTTT
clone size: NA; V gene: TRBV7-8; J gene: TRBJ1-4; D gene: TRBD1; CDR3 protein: CASSFLTGGRTNEKLFF; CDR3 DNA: TGTGCCAGCAGCTTCCTTACAGGGGGCAGGACTAATGAAAAACTGTTTTTT
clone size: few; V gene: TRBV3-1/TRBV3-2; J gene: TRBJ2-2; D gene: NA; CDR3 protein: CASRPRNARGELFF; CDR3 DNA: TGTGCCAGCAGACCGAGAAACGCGAGGGGGGAGCTGTTTTTT
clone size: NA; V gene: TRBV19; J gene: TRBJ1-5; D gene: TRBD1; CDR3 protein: CASSRGTGPNQPQHF; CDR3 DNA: TGTGCCAGTAGTCGCGGGACAGGTCCCAATCAGCCCCAGCATTTT
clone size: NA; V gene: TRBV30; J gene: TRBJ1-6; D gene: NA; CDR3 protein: CAWSVETASSPLHF; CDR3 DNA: TGTGCCTGGAGTGTAGAGACAGCATCTTCACCCCTCCACTTT
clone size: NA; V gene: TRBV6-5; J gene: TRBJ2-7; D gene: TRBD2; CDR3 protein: CASNPGGLQQYF; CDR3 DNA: TGTGCCAGCAATCCGGGGGGACTTCAGCAGTACTTC
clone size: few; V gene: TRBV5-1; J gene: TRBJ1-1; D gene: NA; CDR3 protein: CASSLESTLKEAFF; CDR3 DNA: TGCGCCAGCAGCTTGGAAAGTACTCTCAAGGAAGCTTTCTTT
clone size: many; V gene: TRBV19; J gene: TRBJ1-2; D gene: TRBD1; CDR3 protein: CASSISTGAGYGYTF; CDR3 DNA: TGTGCCAGTAGTATCTCGACAGGGGCCGGCTATGGCTACACCTTC
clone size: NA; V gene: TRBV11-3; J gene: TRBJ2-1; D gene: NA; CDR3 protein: CASSPGISSYNEQFF; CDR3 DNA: TGTGCCAGCAGCCCAGGAATTAGCTCCTACAATGAGCAGTTCTTC
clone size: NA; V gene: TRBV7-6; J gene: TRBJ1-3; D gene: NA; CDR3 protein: CASSSEWGPSGGNTIYF; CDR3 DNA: TGTGCCAGCAGCAGCGAGTGGGGGCCCTCGGGCGGAAACACCATATATTTT
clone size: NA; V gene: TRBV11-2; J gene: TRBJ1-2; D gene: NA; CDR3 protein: CASSSPRVNYGYTF; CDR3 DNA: TGTGCCAGCAGCTCCCCCCGAGTGAACTATGGCTACACCTTC
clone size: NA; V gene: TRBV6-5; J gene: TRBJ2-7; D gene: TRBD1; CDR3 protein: CASSLQGAYEQYF; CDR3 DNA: TGTGCCAGCAGCTTGCAGGGGGCCTACGAGCAGTACTTC
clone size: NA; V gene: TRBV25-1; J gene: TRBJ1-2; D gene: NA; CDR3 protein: CASRGTGVLNYGYTF; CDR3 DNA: TGTGCCAGCAGGGGGACTGGGGTCCTGAACTATGGCTACACCTTC
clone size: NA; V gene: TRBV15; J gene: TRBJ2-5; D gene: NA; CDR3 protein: CATSRGPETQYF; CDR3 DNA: TGTGCCACCAGCAGGGGGCCAGAGACCCAGTACTTC
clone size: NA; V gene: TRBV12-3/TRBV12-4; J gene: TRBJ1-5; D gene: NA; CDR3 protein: CASTRAGNQPQHF; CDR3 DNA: TGTGCCAGCACCCGTGCGGGGAATCAGCCCCAGCATTTT
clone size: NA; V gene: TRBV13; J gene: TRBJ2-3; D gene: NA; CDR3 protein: CASSLKGVAPDTQYF; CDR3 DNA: TGTGCCAGCAGCTTAAAAGGAGTAGCGCCAGATACGCAGTATTTT
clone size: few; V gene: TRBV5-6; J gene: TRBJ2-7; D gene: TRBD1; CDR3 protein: CASTHLGANRGYEQYF; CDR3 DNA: TGTGCCAGCACCCACTTAGGGGCAAACAGGGGTTACGAGCAGTACTTC
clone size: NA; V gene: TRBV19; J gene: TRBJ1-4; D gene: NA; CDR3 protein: CASRRGGAGEKLFF; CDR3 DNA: TGTGCCAGTAGGAGGGGGGGGGCCGGTGAAAAACTGTTTTTT
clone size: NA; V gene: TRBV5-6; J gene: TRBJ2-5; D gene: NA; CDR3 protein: CASSLGGLETQYF; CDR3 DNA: TGTGCCAGCAGCTTGGGGGGCTTAGAGACCCAGTACTTC